Listed here are 9 T cell receptor beta chains from one sample, sequenced in a study of blood T cell repertoires in COVID-19. Clones were sequenced by immunoSEQ multiplex PCR, and TCRdb holds only the in-frame ones, with some missing. Of 200,000 to 250,000 clones detected, over 65% appear once; the ten largest clones hold approximately 3.1%. The sample consisted of PBMCs or T cells enriched from blood (not recorded which). These receptors were obtained from a woman in her sixties or seventies who had recovered from COVID-19.

V gene TRBV27 combines with J gene TRBJ2-7, with 7 bases identical to TRBD1. There are 14 residues in the CDR3. Losses at the gene ends were 2 bases for V and 2 bases for J; bases not matched to a gene: 3. Germline V gene data show CDR1 as MNHEY and CDR2 as SMNVEV (reference sequence). CDR3 nucleotides: TGTGCCAGCAGTTTAACAGGGGCGCCCTACGAGCAGTACTTC. The encoded protein is CASSLTGAPYEQYF.

This chain joins TRBV7-2 and TRBJ1-2; TRBD1 matches 9 bases. Germline V gene data show CDR1 as SGHTA and CDR2 as FQGNSA. Trimming removed 5 bases from V and 7 bases from J; junction bases left unmatched: 11. The CDR3 contains 15 residues. The CDR3 region has the DNA TGTGCCAGCAGCATCCGTCCCGGGACAGGGTCTGGCTACACCTTC. Amino acid sequence: CASSIRPGTGSGYTF.

This clone was recorded only once. The V and J genes are TRBV7-9 and TRBJ2-7; 9 bases align to TRBD1. Germline loops: CDR1 SEHNR, CDR2 FQNEAQ (reference sequence). V lost 4 bases to trimming and J lost 2 bases; unmatched junction nucleotides: 6. This CDR3 region has 15 residues. DNA of the CDR3: TGTGCCAGCAGCTCGCCCGGGACAGGGACCTACGAGCAGTACTTC. It specifies CASSSPGTGTYEQYF.

The J gene is TRBJ2-3, the V gene TRBV5-4; D is perhaps TRBD1 (6 bases). This CDR3 is 14 amino acids long. Trimming took 4 bases from V and 6 from J, leaving 15 bases between them. Germline lookup yields CDR1 SGHNT and CDR2 YYREEE (reference sequence). CDR3 sequence reads: CASSLDSPLDTQYF. CDR3 in DNA: TGTGCCAGCAGCCTGGACAGCCCGTTGGATACGCAGTATTTT.

V usage is TRBV10-3 and J usage is TRBJ1-1, with D perhaps TRBD1 (6 bases). Trimming removed 4 bases at V and 5 bases at J, with 11 bases between. The CDR3 covers 13 residues. The germline CDR1 and CDR2 sequences are ENHRY and SYGVKD. CDR3 region: CAISGGGGTEAFF. The CDR3 coding sequence is TGTGCCATCAGTGGGGGAGGGGGAACTGAAGCTTTCTTT.

The V call is TRBV3-1 (or the pseudogene TRBV3-2), the J call TRBJ2-7, with 9 bases that match TRBD2. Germline CDR1 LGHDT, CDR2 YNNKEL (reference sequence). V dropped 0 bases and J dropped 3; count of bases not matched to a gene: 9. The CDR3 sequence is 17 residues long. CDR3 nucleotide sequence: TGTGCCAGCAGCCAAGAGGGGCTAGCGGGACTTAACTACGAGCAGTACTTC. Amino acid sequence: CASSQEGLAGLNYEQYF.

V usage is TRBV2 and J usage is TRBJ1-1; D is unresolved. This CDR3 spans 13 amino acids. Between the trimmed V and J ends, which lost 1 base and 1 base, there was a span of 4 bases. CDR1 SNHLY and CDR2 FYNNEI come from the germline V gene. The CDR3 reads CASSEEANTEAFF. The CDR3 DNA follows: TGTGCCAGCAGTGAAGAAGCGAACACTGAAGCTTTCTTT.

V gene TRBV2 combines with J gene TRBJ1-4; possible D gene TRBD1, 5 bases. CDR3 length: 14 residues. Trimming removed 7 bases from V and 8 bases from J, with 17 bases in between. From germline, CDR1 is SNHLY and CDR2 FYNNEI. CDR3 protein: CASTASGGYEKLFF. The DNA of the CDR3 is TGTGCCAGCACCGCTTCCGGGGGTTACGAAAAACTGTTTTTT.

This clone was picked up a small number of times. The CDR3 region has the DNA TGTGCCAGCAGCCAATCGTCCGGGAGGGGATTCGAGCAGTACTTC. This codes for CASSQSSGRGFEQYF. The genes are TRBV7-3 and TRBJ2-7, with TRBD2 matching 8 bases. V was pared by 5 bases and J by 6 bases, with 12 bases of the junction left unmatched. Germline CDR1 is SGHTA and CDR2 is FQGTGA. The CDR3 consists of 15 residues.